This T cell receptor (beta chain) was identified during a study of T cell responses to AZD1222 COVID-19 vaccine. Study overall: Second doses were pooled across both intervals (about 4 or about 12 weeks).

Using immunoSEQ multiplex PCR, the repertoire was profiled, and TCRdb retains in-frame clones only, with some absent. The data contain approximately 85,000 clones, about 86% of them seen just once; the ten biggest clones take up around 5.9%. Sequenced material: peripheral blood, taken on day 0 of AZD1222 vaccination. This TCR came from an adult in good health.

CDR3 in DNA: TGTGCCAGCAGGCTACAGGGGGCGCCAGGTCAGCCCCAGCATTTT. Its translation is CASRLQGAPGQPQHF. The J gene is TRBJ1-5, the V gene TRBV6-5, with 9 bases fitting TRBD1. Trimming at V came to 6 bases and at J to 6 bases, leaving 9 bases not matched to a gene. Germline CDR1 reads MNHEY; CDR2 reads SVGAGI. The CDR3 runs to 15 residues.